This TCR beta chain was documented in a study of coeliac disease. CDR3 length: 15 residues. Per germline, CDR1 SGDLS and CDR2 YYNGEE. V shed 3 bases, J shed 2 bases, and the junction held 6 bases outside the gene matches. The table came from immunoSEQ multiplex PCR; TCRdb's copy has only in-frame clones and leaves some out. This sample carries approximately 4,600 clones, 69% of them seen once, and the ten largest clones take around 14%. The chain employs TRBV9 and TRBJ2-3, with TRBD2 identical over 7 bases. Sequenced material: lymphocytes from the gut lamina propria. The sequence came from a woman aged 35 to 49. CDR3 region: CASSATSHDTDTQYF. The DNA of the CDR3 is TGTGCCAGCAGCGCGACTAGCCACGACACAGATACGCAGTATTTT. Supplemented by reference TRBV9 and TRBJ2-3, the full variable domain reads DSGVTQTPKHLITATGQRVTLRCSPRSGDLSVYWYQQSLDQGLQFLIQYYNGEERAKGNILERFSAQQFPDLHSELNLSSLELGDSALYFCASSATSHDTDTQYFGPGTRLTVL.